Listed below are T cell receptor beta chains from one sample, sequenced in a study of immune evolution from preneoplasia to lung adenocarcinoma. This table comes from immunoSEQ multiplex PCR, and its TCRdb copy is limited to in-frame clones, with some not included. The table lists about 26,000 clones, just under 75% of them singletons. The specimen sequenced was FFPE invasive lung adenocarcinoma tissue. Source of these receptors: a person in their sixties with invasive lung adenocarcinoma. Some clones in this sample may be carry-over from other donors' samples. Each CDR3 is given with its conserved first and last residue. A D gene is named only where the DNA matches it firmly. Clone size is given for some rows only: seen once, a few or many times, or a class if the clone is expanded.

clone_size | j_call | d_call | v_call | cdr3_aa | cdr3_nt
. | TRBJ2-7 | . | TRBV5-8 | CASSLGRRPSYEQYF | TGTGCCAGCAGCTTGGGCCGAAGGCCGTCCTACGAGCAGTACTTC
. | TRBJ2-2 | . | TRBV4-1 | CASSQVGISTGELFF | TGCGCCAGCAGCCAAGTGGGTATTTCCACCGGGGAGCTGTTTTTT
. | TRBJ2-1 | . | TRBV7-9 | CASSLGRGEQFF | TGTGCCAGCAGCTTAGGTCGGGGTGAGCAGTTCTTC
. | TRBJ2-3 | . | TRBV27 | CASRRGPGWTDTQYF | TGTGCCAGCAGAAGGGGTCCGGGATGGACAGATACGCAGTATTTT
. | TRBJ1-1 | . | TRBV6-5 | CASSYSAGVATEAFF | TGTGCCAGCAGTTACTCGGCCGGAGTAGCCACTGAAGCTTTCTTT
. | TRBJ1-2 | TRBD1 | TRBV19 | CASLTGGYGYTF | TGTGCCAGTTTGACAGGGGGTTATGGCTACACCTTC
. | TRBJ2-7 | TRBD1 | TRBV11-1 | CASRETGGSSYEQYF | TGTGCCAGCAGAGAGACAGGGGGCTCCTCCTACGAGCAGTACTTC
. | TRBJ1-4 | TRBD1 | TRBV11-2 | CASSLGDRDNEKLFF | TGTGCCAGCAGCTTAGGGGACAGAGATAATGAAAAACTGTTTTTT
few | TRBJ2-7 | TRBD2 | TRBV19 | CASSIGGLAGPSEQYF | TGTGCCAGTAGTATTGGGGGACTAGCGGGACCCAGCGAGCAGTACTTC
. | TRBJ2-2 | . | TRBV27 | CASSSSGFTNTGELFF | TGTGCCAGCAGCTCCTCGGGCTTTACGAACACCGGGGAGCTGTTTTTT
. | TRBJ1-5 | . | TRBV6-1 | CASSEAGTLDQPQHF | TGTGCCAGCAGTGAAGCGGGGACCCTCGATCAGCCCCAGCATTTT
. | TRBJ2-7 | TRBD2 | TRBV6-6 | CASRLAGAYEQYF | TGTGCCAGCAGATTAGCGGGCGCCTACGAGCAGTACTTC
. | TRBJ2-1 | . | TRBV7-9 | CASSLALTGEQFF | TGTGCCAGCAGCTTAGCTTTAACGGGGGAGCAGTTCTTC
. | TRBJ2-5 | TRBD2 | TRBV7-6 | CASSLVAGGETQYF | TGTGCCAGCAGCCTCGTAGCGGGAGGAGAGACCCAGTACTTC
. | TRBJ2-5 | . | TRBV11-3 | CASSSTKIAGEETQYF | TGTGCCAGCAGCTCCACCAAAATCGCAGGGGAAGAGACCCAGTACTTC
. | TRBJ2-5 | TRBD1 | TRBV5-1 | CASRDSAGQETQYF | TGCGCCAGTAGGGACAGCGCCGGACAAGAGACCCAGTACTTC
. | TRBJ2-2 | TRBD2 | TRBV27 | CASGLARGELFF | TGTGCCAGCGGACTAGCGAGGGGGGAGCTGTTTTTT
. | TRBJ2-2 | TRBD2 | TRBV10-3 | CAISAGTSDTGELFF | TGTGCCATCAGTGCCGGGACTAGCGATACCGGGGAGCTGTTTTTT
. | TRBJ2-7 | TRBD1 | TRBV5-8 | CASSRTTGKEQYF | TGTGCCAGCAGCCGGACGACAGGGAAAGAGCAGTACTTC
. | TRBJ2-2 | TRBD2 | TRBV19 | CASTGLAGRTGELFF | TGTGCCAGTACCGGACTAGCGGGCCGTACCGGGGAGCTGTTTTTT
. | TRBJ2-1 | . | TRBV7-9 | CASSSPAKHEQFF | TGTGCCAGCAGCTCACCCGCGAAGCATGAGCAGTTCTTC
. | TRBJ2-2 | . | TRBV7-2 | CASSLGREPGELFF | TGTGCCAGCAGCTTAGGAAGGGAACCCGGGGAGCTGTTTTTT
few | TRBJ2-1 | TRBD1 | TRBV10-1 | CASSLQGASEQFF | TGCGCCAGCAGCTTACAGGGGGCTAGTGAGCAGTTCTTC
. | TRBJ2-7 | TRBD1 | TRBV2 | CASSARRQGVYEQYF | TGTGCCAGCAGTGCGAGGAGACAGGGAGTCTACGAGCAGTACTTC
. | TRBJ2-3 | . | TRBV7-6 | CASSSNPTDTQYF | TGTGCCAGCAGCTCTAACCCGACAGATACGCAGTATTTT
. | TRBJ1-1 | TRBD1 | TRBV29-1 | CSVEGTGEAFF | TGCAGCGTTGAGGGGACAGGGGAAGCTTTCTTT
. | TRBJ2-2 | . | TRBV2 | CASSDNWVDGELFF | TGTGCCAGCAGTGACAACTGGGTTGACGGGGAGCTGTTTTTT
. | TRBJ2-3 | TRBD2 | TRBV29-1 | CSVEGASGRTDTQYF | TGCAGCGTTGAAGGGGCTAGCGGGCGCACAGATACGCAGTATTTT
. | TRBJ2-5 | TRBD1 | TRBV6-6 | CASSLPGTGAETQYF | TGTGCCAGCAGCCTGCCGGGGACAGGGGCCGAGACCCAGTACTTC
few | TRBJ1-1 | . | TRBV10-3 | CAISEQMNTEAFF | TGTGCCATCAGTGAACAGATGAACACTGAAGCTTTCTTT
. | TRBJ1-1 | . | TRBV7-9 | CASSSGQLEGTEAFF | TGTGCCAGCAGCTCAGGACAGCTAGAAGGGACTGAAGCTTTCTTT
. | TRBJ2-7 | . | TRBV7-2 | CASSQWAEQYF | TGTGCCAGCAGCCAGTGGGCCGAGCAGTACTTC
medium-sized | TRBJ2-7 | . | TRBV7-9 | CASSLRYEQYF | TGTGCCAGCAGCTTAAGGTACGAGCAGTACTTC
. | TRBJ1-5 | TRBD1 | TRBV6-1 | CASSEQGGNQPQHF | TGTGCCAGCAGTGAACAGGGGGGCAATCAGCCCCAGCATTTT
. | TRBJ1-4 | . | TRBV4-3 | CASSPPTRGVHNEKLFF | TGCGCCAGCAGCCCCCCGACCCGGGGAGTTCATAATGAAAAACTGTTTTTT
. | TRBJ2-6 | . | TRBV7-3 | CASSSGTGANVLTF | TGTGCCAGCAGCTCAGGGACCGGGGCCAACGTCCTGACTTTC
. | TRBJ1-1 | . | TRBV12-2 | CASRLSFDTEAFF | TGTGCAAGTCGCTTAAGTTTTGACACTGAAGCTTTCTTT
. | TRBJ2-3 | . | TRBV19 | CASSRVMQNTQYF | TGTGCCAGTAGTAGGGTTATGCAGAATACGCAGTATTTT
few | TRBJ2-7 | TRBD1 | TRBV29-1 | CSALTGIEQYF | TGCAGCGCCCTGACAGGGATCGAGCAGTACTTC
few | TRBJ2-6 | . | TRBV7-2 | CASSPSVTGSGANVLTF | TGTGCCAGCAGCCCCAGCGTAACAGGCTCTGGGGCCAACGTCCTGACTTTC
. | TRBJ2-3 | TRBD2 | TRBV11-2 | CASSPRTRGGDTQYF | TGTGCCAGCAGCCCCCGGACTAGGGGCGGAGATACGCAGTATTTT
few | TRBJ1-5 | . | TRBV2 | CASSEAEGNQPQHF | TGTGCCAGCAGTGAAGCTGAGGGAAATCAGCCCCAGCATTTT
. | TRBJ2-7 | . | TRBV18 | CASSPEFLSEQYF | TGTGCCAGCTCACCGGAATTTCTTTCCGAGCAGTACTTC
. | TRBJ1-5 | . | TRBV9 | CASSVDVNQPQHF | TGTGCCAGCAGCGTAGACGTAAATCAGCCCCAGCATTTT
few | TRBJ2-7 | TRBD1 | TRBV14 | CASSQRGQGGEQYF | TGTGCCAGCAGCCAGCGCGGACAGGGCGGGGAGCAGTACTTC
. | TRBJ2-7 | . | TRBV5-1 | CASSLAFDEQYF | TGCGCCAGCAGCTTGGCCTTCGACGAGCAGTACTTC
. | TRBJ1-5 | . | TRBV2 | CASSRDYNQPQHF | TGTGCCAGCAGCAGGGACTACAATCAGCCCCAGCATTTT
. | TRBJ1-5 | . | TRBV7-9 | CASSRPGQPQHF | TGTGCCAGCAGCCGACCGGGTCAGCCCCAGCATTTT
. | TRBJ1-5 | . | TRBV6-5 | CASSPDSFNQPQHF | TGTGCCAGCAGTCCGGACAGTTTTAATCAGCCCCAGCATTTT
. | TRBJ2-7 | . | TRBV29-1 | CSGLEPTLEQYF | TGCAGCGGACTAGAACCGACTCTCGAGCAGTACTTC
. | TRBJ2-6 | TRBD1 | TRBV19 | CASSKPGQGANVLTF | TGTGCCAGTAGTAAACCGGGACAGGGGGCCAACGTCCTGACTTTC
. | TRBJ2-1 | . | TRBV9 | CASSVSSAPYNEQFF | TGTGCCAGCAGCGTATCTAGTGCTCCCTACAATGAGCAGTTCTTC
. | TRBJ2-7 | TRBD2 | TRBV7-3 | CASSLGVAGVDEQYF | TGTGCCAGCAGCTTAGGCGTAGCGGGAGTAGACGAGCAGTACTTC
once | TRBJ1-1 | . | TRBV20-1 | CSASTTAAFF | TGCAGTGCTAGCACTACTGCAGCTTTCTTT
. | TRBJ1-5 | TRBD1 | TRBV2 | CASQGDSNQPQHF | TGTGCCAGCCAGGGGGATAGCAATCAGCCCCAGCATTTT